This TCR beta chain is drawn from a study of CD8 T cells in ankylosing spondylitis. As the method for making TCR beta libraries, quantitative 5'-RACE with molecular barcodes was used. From the 5' RACE reads, TCRdb called clonotypes with MiXCR, one entry per CDR3 protein. Counted here are about 800,000 distinct CDR3 sequences, about 10% occurring once; the ten biggest clones make up about 0.5%. Study results and caveats: As for the disease-linked clones, they showed a CD8+ phenotype and occurred at relatively low frequencies in peripheral blood. In the blood and synovial fluid of reactive arthritis, some motif variants had been previously reported. Typical of ankylosing spondylitis blood, it appeared, was a TCR beta motif of roughly eight highly homologous variants. The study looked at matched synovial fluid samples from ankylosing spondylitis patients. Disease-linked clones were reported to be significantly enriched there.

V lost 2 bases, J lost 0 bases, and 5 bases lay in between. The CDR3 totals 13 residues. CDR1 SQVTM and CDR2 ANQGSEA come from the germline V gene. This clonotype appeared many times. Its specificity is not known. Input material: blood, either unsorted or a sorted T cell fraction (not recorded which). The rearrangement links TRBV29-1 to TRBJ2-1; D gene ambiguous. The TCR sequence derives from a male donor with ankylosing spondylitis. CDR3 sequence reads: CSVERSSYNEQFF. CDR3 in DNA: TGCAGCGTTGAAAGAAGCTCCTACAATGAGCAGTTCTTC.